The 19 T cell receptor beta chains below come from one sample, sequenced in a study of blood T cell repertoires in COVID-19 (dated by TCRdb to 2020 to 2022). Library prep was done by the immunoSEQ multiplex PCR assay. Sourced from immuneACCESS, this table was stored by TCRdb with only in-frame sequences that have V and J called. A share of the clones is absent; for the studies checked, an unresolved V gene accounts for under half, and the remainder has no known explanation. The sample includes under 350,000 clones, with 75% to 85% observed a single time. The ten biggest clones cover approximately 7.9% of the sample. Sample: peripheral blood. The receptors were gathered from a human donor in a cohort sampled during active COVID-19.

This clone came up once. The DNA of the CDR3 is TGTGCCAGCAGCTTAAGTTTGCGGCTAGCGGGGGGGTATGAGCAGTTCTTC. Its translation: CASSLSLRLAGGYEQFF. The gene calls are TRBV7-2 and TRBJ2-1; 12 nucleotides match TRBD2. This CDR3 region has 17 residues. CDR1 SGHTA and CDR2 FQGNSA come from the germline V gene. The V segment lost 2 bases and the J segment 8 bases; nucleotides outside the gene matches: 10.

This clone has a handful of counts. The chain carries TRBV9 and TRBJ2-3; 8 bases line up with TRBD2. The germline gives CDR1 SGDLS, CDR2 YYNGEE. The CDR3 is 16 residues long. The ends lost 0 bases at V and 1 base at J; junction bases unmatched: 4. In DNA, the CDR3 is TGTGCCAGCAGCGTAGGAAATAGCGGGGGCACAGATACGCAGTATTTT. Its translation: CASSVGNSGGTDTQYF.

The chain combines TRBV5-5 with TRBJ1-1; a possible D gene is TRBD1 (6 bases). Germline assignment: CDR1 SGHKS and CDR2 YYEKEE (reference sequence). Trimming pared 2 bases from V and 8 bases from J, leaving 10 bases between. The CDR3 is made up of 12 amino acids. The CDR3: CASSFKQGEAFF. Here the CDR3 DNA reads TGTGCCAGCAGCTTTAAGCAGGGGGAAGCTTTCTTT.

The gene calls are TRBV3-1 (or the pseudogene TRBV3-2) and TRBJ1-5, with 10 bases that match TRBD1. Germline assignment: CDR1 LGHDT and CDR2 YNNKEL (reference sequence). V shed 1 base and J 9 bases; nucleotides not matched to a gene: 6. The CDR3 spans 15 residues. The CDR3 sequence: CASSQGGTGVSPQHF. The CDR3 nucleotides read TGTGCCAGCAGCCAAGGGGGGACAGGGGTATCGCCCCAGCATTTT.

The rearrangement uses TRBV10-2 and TRBJ1-2; TRBD1 agrees at 11 bases. Germline V gene lookup returns CDR1 WSHSY and CDR2 SAAADI. This CDR3 has 17 residues. J lost 8 bases, V lost 6 bases, and 17 bases had no gene match. CDR3 bases: TGCGCCAGCAGACCCGGGACAGGGGGATCATGGACGTTGGGCTACACCTTC. Its translation is CASRPGTGGSWTLGYTF.

V gene TRBV15 combines with J gene TRBJ1-1; possibly TRBD1 for D (6 bases). V shed 2 bases and J shed 4 bases, with 14 bases lying between them. The CDR3 totals 15 residues. Germline CDR1 and CDR2: LNHNV and YYDKDF (reference sequence). CDR3 in amino acids: CATSRSPTGVTEAFF. Here the CDR3 DNA reads TGTGCCACCAGCAGATCTCCGACAGGAGTCACTGAAGCTTTCTTT.

V gene TRBV28 combines with J gene TRBJ1-2; 9 nucleotides match TRBD1. The CDR3 spans 17 residues. Germline V gives CDR1 MDHEN, CDR2 SYDVKM. Losses at the gene ends were 5 bases for V and 4 bases for J; bases not matched to a gene: 14. Here the CDR3 reads CASSPGTGNSPLYGYTF. The CDR3 DNA sequence: TGTGCCAGCAGTCCCGGGACAGGGAATTCTCCCCTCTATGGCTACACCTTC.

The chain uses TRBV9 and TRBJ2-2; weak D call: TRBD2 (6 bases). The CDR3 covers 15 residues. Germline CDR1 reads SGDLS; CDR2 reads YYNGEE. V lost 3 bases and J 2 bases, leaving 11 bases between the germline ends. CDR3 coding DNA: TGTGCCAGCAGCGGGGGACTCACAAACACCGGGGAGCTGTTTTTT. Its translation is CASSGGLTNTGELFF.

J is TRBJ2-2 and V is TRBV18; 8 bases are a match to TRBD2. V lost 3 bases to trimming and J lost 4 bases; unmatched junction nucleotides: 4. Germline CDR1 and CDR2: KGHSH and LQKENI. CDR3 length: 15 residues. The CDR3 DNA is TGTGCCAGCTCACCGGGACTAGAAAGCACCGGGGAGCTGTTTTTT. Its protein product is CASSPGLESTGELFF.

This sequence joins TRBV19 and TRBJ1-2; D gene ambiguous. Per the germline V gene, CDR1 is LNHDA and CDR2 is SQIVND (reference sequence). CDR3 length: 15 amino acids. Trimming took off 3 bases at V and 4 bases at J, with 15 bases between the two ends. CDR3 amino acids: CASSIPESEPYGYTF. CDR3 nucleotides: TGTGCCAGTAGTATTCCAGAAAGCGAGCCCTATGGCTACACCTTC.

J is TRBJ1-1 and V is TRBV4-1; D remains unclear. The V end lost 0 bases, the J end lost 4 bases, and 15 bases lay between the germline ends. From germline, CDR1 is MGHRA and CDR2 YSYEKL. CDR3 size: 16 residues. CDR3 loop: CASSQEEHRPGTEAFF. The DNA of the CDR3 is TGCGCCAGCAGCCAAGAAGAGCACCGACCGGGCACTGAAGCTTTCTTT.

This chain joins TRBV6-6 and TRBJ2-7; 13 bases are a match to TRBD2. The CDR3 runs to 18 residues. V was clipped by 5 bases and J by 0 bases; unmatched bases: 10. Germline-derived CDR1 and CDR2 are MNHNY and SVGAGI (reference sequence). Here the CDR3 reads CASSLRTSGGSSSYEQYF. The CDR3 DNA reads TGTGCCAGCAGTCTACGGACTAGCGGGGGCTCGAGCTCCTACGAGCAGTACTTC.

This clone was detected only once. This chain connects TRBV10-2 to TRBJ1-4; 7 bases are shared with TRBD1. CDR3 length: 13 residues. V lost 6 bases and J lost 8; bases outside the gene matches: 6. Germline CDR1 WSHSY, CDR2 SAAADI. Here the CDR3 DNA reads TGCGCCAGCAGGGGACAGTTCGGAGAAAAACTGTTTTTT. This translates into CASRGQFGEKLFF.

This clone was seen once. The rearrangement joins TRBV19 to TRBJ2-7; TRBD1 matches 10 bases. Germline-derived CDR1 and CDR2 are LNHDA and SQIVND (reference sequence). The length of the CDR3 is 16 residues. The trim removed 5 bases at V and 4 bases at J, leaving 11 bases unmatched. CDR3 DNA sequence: TGTGCCAGTAGTGCGCCGGGACAGGGGATTTCTTACGAGCAGTACTTC. Translating gives CASSAPGQGISYEQYF.

This clone appeared a few times. The chain is built from TRBV5-1 and TRBJ1-1; possible D gene TRBD1, 6 bases. The V and J ends lost 1 base and 2 bases respectively, with 12 bases between them. The CDR3 has 15 residues. Germline-derived CDR1 and CDR2 are SGHRS and YFSETQ. The CDR3: CASSLIGGLNTEAFF. CDR3 nucleotides: TGCGCCAGCAGCTTGATCGGGGGGCTAAACACTGAAGCTTTCTTT.

The V and J genes are TRBV10-1 and TRBJ2-3; 12 positions match TRBD2. The V gene's germline CDR1 is WNHNN and CDR2 SYGVQD (reference sequence). There are 16 residues in the CDR3. Trimming removed 5 bases from V and 2 bases from J; junction bases left unmatched: 5. The CDR3 DNA sequence: TGCGCCAGCAGTACCGGACTAGCGGGGCCCACAGATACGCAGTATTTT. Protein product: CASSTGLAGPTDTQYF.

The chain couples TRBV6-5 to TRBJ2-3; 10 nucleotides line up with TRBD1. This CDR3 contains 15 residues. J gave up 5 bases and V 8 bases, and 10 bases lay outside the gene matches. CDR1 and CDR2 (germline): MNHEY, SVGAGI. The DNA of the CDR3 is TGTGCCAGCGAAGACAGGGGGCGGATTCAAGATACGCAGTATTTT. It yields the protein CASEDRGRIQDTQYF.

V usage is TRBV7-9 and J usage is TRBJ2-1, with TRBD1 identical over 8 bases. This CDR3 comprises 15 residues. Germline values: CDR1 SEHNR, CDR2 FQNEAQ (reference sequence). Trimming took 4 bases from V and 6 from J; bases not matched to a gene: 8. The CDR3 reads CASSYDRGRINEQFF. The CDR3 DNA is TGTGCCAGCAGCTACGACAGGGGACGGATCAATGAGCAGTTCTTC.

This chain uses TRBV2 with TRBJ1-2; unclear D gene. Trimming removed 2 bases at V and 0 bases at J, with 10 bases between. The germline V gene encodes CDR1 SNHLY and CDR2 FYNNEI. The length of the CDR3 is 15 residues. The chain's CDR3 is CASSEQRAPNYGYTF. The CDR3 DNA follows: TGTGCCAGCAGTGAACAGCGGGCGCCTAACTATGGCTACACCTTC.